This T cell receptor (beta chain) was sequenced during a study of PD-L1 blockade in urothelial cancer. About the research overall: Blood was evaluated 3 weeks (second dose) and 6 weeks after therapy began. Study observations and caveats: Pretreatment TCR clonality in blood, when below the median, was predictive of better survival.

The templates were synthetic TCR analogs, and they were spiked into each PCR. Produced via immunoSEQ multiplex PCR; TCRdb's table is partial and in-frame only. The sample consists of fewer than 60,000 clones, around 80% of them appearing once. A remark on this clone: The antigen remains undetermined.

The CDR3 has 18 residues. Germline lookup yields CDR1 SGHDT and CDR2 YYEEEE. The V gene end was trimmed by 4 bases and the J gene end by 5 bases; junction bases not matched to a gene: 16. Documented time point: pretreatment peripheral blood. For each patient, 1 to 8 samples were obtained, pretreatment and on-treatment. The starting material was PBMCs, obtained around atezolizumab (anti-PD-L1) treatment. The rearrangement joins TRBV5-6 to TRBJ2-7; TRBD1 agrees at 12 bases. The TCR originated in a man between 65 and 85 years old with urothelial cancer. The CDR3 DNA reads as TGTGCCAGCAGCGCCTCCGGGACAGGGGGCCGAAGGGTTAACGAGCAGTACTTC. This sequence encodes CASSASGTGGRRVNEQYF.